The 21 T cell receptor beta chains presented below share a single source sample, sequenced in a study of beta chain features in type 1 diabetes. These receptors lack a known antigen. Since all of the isolated RNA was reverse transcribed, expressed TCRB transcripts were what got sequenced. Assay: immunoSEQ multiplex PCR; the TCRdb copy retains only in-frame clones and omits some. The sample yields 120,000 to 150,000 clones, around 13% seen once. The study, taken as a whole, reports: Shorter TCRB CDR3s, moderately but significantly so, were found in Type 1 diabetes patients in all four CD4+ subsets.

The sequenced sample was central memory CD4+ T cells from blood. The receptors were sampled from a man aged 18 to 35 with type 1 diabetes.

The chain has TRBV25-1 and TRBJ2-2, with D perhaps matching TRBD1 (6 bases). This CDR3 spans 15 amino acids. The germline V gene has CDR1 MGHDK and CDR2 SYGVNS. With 3 bases removed from V and 4 bases from J, the gap between germline ends came to 12 bases. CDR3 in DNA: TGTGCCAGCAGTGAGCCGGACAGACTCACCGGGGAGCTGTTTTTT. Its protein is CASSEPDRLTGELFF.

This clone was detected a few times. V gene TRBV18 combines with J gene TRBJ2-7; the match to TRBD1 covers 8 bases. The CDR3 has 13 residues. Germline CDR1 KGHSH, CDR2 LQKENI. After removal of 5 bases from V and 3 bases from J, the junction contained 3 bases not matched to a gene. CDR3 nucleotides: TGTGCCAGCTCAGAGACAGGGGACTACGAGCAGTACTTC. Translating it yields CASSETGDYEQYF.

The sample holds a few counts of this clone. J is TRBJ1-2 and V is TRBV29-1; D may be TRBD1 (5 bases). With 6 bases removed from V and 4 bases from J, the gap between germline ends came to 12 bases. The CDR3 contains 12 residues. Germline CDR1 is SQVTM and CDR2 is ANQGSEA. CDR3: CSVPDRSYGYTF. The CDR3 region has the DNA TGCAGCGTACCCGACAGATCCTATGGCTACACCTTC.

The table lists this clone with a few counts. A much larger clone lies a single base off, so this may be a read error. The chain carries TRBV4-1 and TRBJ1-2; 7 bases agree with TRBD1. The CDR3 length is 18 residues. V trimming: 1 base; J trimming: 3 bases; junction bases outside the gene matches: 14. The germline gives CDR1 MGHRA, CDR2 YSYEKL. The DNA of the CDR3 is TGCGCCAGCAGCCAAGTTTACGAGGGAGAGGGGGCTGACTATGGCTACACCTTC. It is translated as CASSQVYEGEGADYGYTF.

This clone was recorded a few times. The chain combines TRBV7-8 with TRBJ2-7; 9 nucleotides line up with TRBD1. CDR1 and CDR2 from the germline V gene are SGHVS and FQNEAQ. V shed 5 bases and J 2 bases; nucleotides not matched to a gene: 4. CDR3 length: 14 residues. CDR3 region: CASSARTGAYEQYF. CDR3 coding DNA: TGTGCCAGCAGCGCACGGACAGGGGCCTACGAGCAGTACTTC. The complete variable domain, with remaining parts taken from reference TRBV7-8 and TRBJ2-7, reads GAGVSQSPRYKVAKRGQDVALRCDPISGHVSLFWYQQALGQGPEFLTYFQNEAQLDKSGLPSDRFFAERPEGSVSTLKIQRTQQEDSAVYLCASSARTGAYEQYFGPGTRLTVT.

The chain links TRBV5-4 to TRBJ2-4; D is uncertain. This CDR3 comprises 15 residues. CDR1 SGHNT and CDR2 YYREEE come from the germline V gene (reference sequence). The V end was cut by 0 bases, the J end by 9 bases, with 16 bases between. CDR3 in DNA: TGTGCCAGCAGCTTGGCGGGCCGCACCGTGGGCATTCAGTACTTC. This sequence encodes CASSLAGRTVGIQYF.

This clone has just a few counts. The V gene is TRBV27, the J gene TRBJ1-6; a possible D gene is TRBD1 (5 bases). Between the trimmed V and J ends, which lost 2 bases and 10 bases, there was a span of 12 bases. CDR3 length equals 14 residues. Germline lookup yields CDR1 MNHEY and CDR2 SMNVEV (reference sequence). CDR3 DNA sequence: TGTGCCAGCAGTTTAGCGGGGCTTGGATCACCCCTCCACTTT. Translation: CASSLAGLGSPLHF.

This clone was observed a single time. The rearrangement joins TRBV6-5 to TRBJ2-1; the D is unclear. Trimming pared 7 bases from V and 0 bases from J, leaving 10 bases between. CDR3 length: 14 amino acids. CDR1 and CDR2 (germline): MNHEY, SVGAGI. CDR3 in amino acids: CASMPGDSYNEQFF. CDR3 in DNA: TGTGCCAGCATGCCCGGTGACTCCTACAATGAGCAGTTCTTC.

This clone was seen a few times. V and J are TRBV6-1 and TRBJ2-1; 7 bases align to TRBD1. Looked up from germline, CDR1 is MNHNS and CDR2 is SASEGT. V trimming: 3 bases; J trimming: 2 bases; junction bases outside the gene matches: 7. CDR3 length: 16 residues. The CDR3, as DNA: TGTGCCAGCAGTGATCAACAGGGGATCCCCTACAATGAGCAGTTCTTC. Translating gives CASSDQQGIPYNEQFF.

This clone was counted a few times. The V gene is TRBV30, the J gene TRBJ2-7; D is uncertain. The CDR3 is 18 residues long. Germline V lookup: CDR1 GTSNPN, CDR2 SVGIG (reference sequence). V lost 0 bases, J lost 0 bases, and 21 bases lay in between. The CDR3 nucleotides read TGTGCCTGGAGTGTAAGTCGCGATAGTCGGACCTTCTCCTACGAGCAGTACTTC. It codes for CAWSVSRDSRTFSYEQYF.

This chain links TRBV14 with TRBJ1-1, with unresolved D. V was shortened by 6 bases and J by 6 bases, with 11 bases between the two germline ends. Per germline, CDR1 SGHDN and CDR2 FVKESK. This CDR3 contains 12 residues. CDR3 sequence: CASRQAGAEAFF. The CDR3 DNA follows: TGTGCCAGCAGGCAGGCCGGGGCTGAAGCTTTCTTT.

In its sample, this clone was seen a few times. The J gene is TRBJ2-7, the V gene TRBV5-1; D might be TRBD1 (6 bases). Germline CDR1 reads SGHRS; CDR2 reads YFSETQ. With 6 bases removed from V and 1 base from J, the gap between germline ends came to 14 bases. This CDR3 has 14 amino acids. CDR3 coding DNA: TGCGCCAGCAATCGGGACACTTTTTCCTACGAGCAGTACTTC. The encoded protein is CASNRDTFSYEQYF. Full variable domain (missing parts from reference TRBV5-1 and TRBJ2-7): KAGVTQTPRYLIKTRGQQVTLSCSPISGHRSVSWYQQTPGQGLQFLFEYFSETQRNKGNFPGRFSGRQFSNSRSEMNVSTLELGDSALYLCASNRDTFSYEQYFGPGTRLTVT.

This clone was seen a few times. The chain joins TRBV7-9 to TRBJ2-1; D not certain. Per the germline V gene, CDR1 is SEHNR and CDR2 is FQNEAQ (reference sequence). Trimming stripped 10 bases from V and 0 bases from J, with 10 bases between. This CDR3 has 13 amino acids. DNA of the CDR3: TGTGCCATCGGCTCGAGCTCCTACAATGAGCAGTTCTTC. Translated: CAIGSSSYNEQFF.

The chain employs TRBV21-1 and TRBJ2-4; the DNA was not compared with TRBD2, the D call given in the table. TRBV21-1 is labeled a pseudogene. The CDR3 loop spans 18 amino acids. In DNA, the CDR3 is TGTGCCAGCAGCATCGAGGGCAGGACCGCTCTAGCCAAAAACATTCAGTACTTC. Protein product: CASSIEGRTALAKNIQYF.

The chain recombines TRBV30 with TRBJ1-6; D gene unclear. The CDR3 has 15 amino acids. CDR1 and CDR2 from the germline V gene are GTSNPN and SVGIG (reference sequence). The germline V and J ends were trimmed by 2 bases and 0 bases, with 8 bases remaining between them. The CDR3, as DNA: TGTGCCTGGAGTCGGCTAAACTCCTATAATTCACCCCTCCACTTT. As protein: CAWSRLNSYNSPLHF.

There are many counts of this clone. The chain carries TRBV23-1 and TRBJ2-6; the D is unclear. TRBV23-1 is assigned to the ORF class and has an uncertain function. The V and J ends lost 4 bases and 8 bases respectively, with 12 bases between them. The CDR3 runs to 14 residues. The CDR3 coding sequence is TGCGCCAGCAGTCGGGCAGTTCTTTCCAACGTCCTGACTTTC. Translation: CASSRAVLSNVLTF.

This clone was detected only a few times. The chain couples TRBV30 to TRBJ2-4; D might be TRBD1 or TRBD2, each matching 5 bases. The CDR3 is 13 amino acids. Germline CDR1 is GTSNPN and CDR2 is SVGIG (reference sequence). V lost 2 bases to trimming and J lost 4 bases, with 9 bases between them. Here the CDR3 reads CAWSRDRKNIQYF. CDR3 nucleotides: TGTGCCTGGAGTCGGGACCGAAAAAACATTCAGTACTTC.

This clone has just a few counts. The chain combines TRBV7-9 with TRBJ1-6; D not resolved. Germline V gene sequence: CDR1 SEHNR, CDR2 FQNEAQ (reference sequence). The V end was cut by 5 bases, the J end by 8 bases, with 10 bases between. The CDR3 consists of 13 residues. Here the CDR3 DNA reads TGTGCCAGCAGCCAAGGTGACGATTCACCCCTCCACTTT. The encoded protein is CASSQGDDSPLHF.

The chain is built from TRBV5-1 and TRBJ2-1; 14 bases agree with TRBD2. Germline V CDR1 and CDR2: SGHRS, YFSETQ. This CDR3 comprises 17 residues. The V segment lost 4 bases and the J segment 7 bases; nucleotides outside the gene matches: 10. The CDR3: CASSPGLAGGGRNEQFF. The CDR3 nucleotides are TGCGCCAGCAGCCCCGGACTAGCGGGGGGTGGCAGGAATGAGCAGTTCTTC.

This clone was seen many times. The V and J genes are TRBV7-2 and TRBJ2-1; perhaps TRBD2 as D (6 bases). Germline loops: CDR1 SGHTA, CDR2 FQGNSA. V lost 2 bases, J lost 4 bases, and 12 bases lay in between. This CDR3 has 15 amino acids. Here the CDR3 reads CASSLRGLDYNEQFF. CDR3 in DNA: TGTGCCAGCAGCTTAAGGGGACTCGATTACAATGAGCAGTTCTTC.

The chain carries TRBV19 and TRBJ2-6, with a possible D match to TRBD2 (6 bases). This CDR3 has 12 residues. V lost 8 bases and J 13 bases, leaving 15 bases between the germline ends. Germline V gene lookup returns CDR1 LNHDA and CDR2 SQIVND (reference sequence). The CDR3 sequence: CASRREFGVLTF. The CDR3 nucleotides read TGTGCCAGTCGTCGGGAGTTTGGAGTCCTGACTTTC.